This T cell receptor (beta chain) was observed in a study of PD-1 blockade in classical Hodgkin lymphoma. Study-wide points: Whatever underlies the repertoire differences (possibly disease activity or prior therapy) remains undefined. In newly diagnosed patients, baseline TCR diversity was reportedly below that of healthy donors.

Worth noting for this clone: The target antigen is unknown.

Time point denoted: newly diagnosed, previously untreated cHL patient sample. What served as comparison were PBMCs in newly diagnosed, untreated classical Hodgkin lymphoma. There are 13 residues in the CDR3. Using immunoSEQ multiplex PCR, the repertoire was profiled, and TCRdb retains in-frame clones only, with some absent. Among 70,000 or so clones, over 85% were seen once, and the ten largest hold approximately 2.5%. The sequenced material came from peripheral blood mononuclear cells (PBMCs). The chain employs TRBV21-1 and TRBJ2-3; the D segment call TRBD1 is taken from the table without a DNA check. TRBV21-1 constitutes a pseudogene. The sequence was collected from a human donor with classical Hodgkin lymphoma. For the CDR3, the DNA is TGTGCCAGCAGCAAGGGCGTCCCAGATACGCAGTATTTT. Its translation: CASSKGVPDTQYF.